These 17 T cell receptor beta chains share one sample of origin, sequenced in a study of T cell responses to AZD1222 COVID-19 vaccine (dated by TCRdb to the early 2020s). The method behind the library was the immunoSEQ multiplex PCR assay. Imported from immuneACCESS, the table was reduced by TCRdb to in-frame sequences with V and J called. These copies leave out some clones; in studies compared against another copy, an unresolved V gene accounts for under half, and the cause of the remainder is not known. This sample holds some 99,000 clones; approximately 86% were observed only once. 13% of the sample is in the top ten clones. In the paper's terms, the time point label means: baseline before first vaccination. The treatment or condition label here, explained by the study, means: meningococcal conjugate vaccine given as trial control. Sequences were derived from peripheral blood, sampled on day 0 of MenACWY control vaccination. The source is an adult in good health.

The CDR3 DNA reads as TGTGCCTGGAGTGTATGGCAGCTGAATGAAAAACTGTTTTTT. This codes for CAWSVWQLNEKLFF. The chain employs TRBV30 and TRBJ1-4; no definite D call. The CDR3 is 14 residues long. Between the trimmed V and J ends, which lost 0 bases and 5 bases, there was a span of 10 bases. The germline gives CDR1 GTSNPN, CDR2 SVGIG (reference sequence).

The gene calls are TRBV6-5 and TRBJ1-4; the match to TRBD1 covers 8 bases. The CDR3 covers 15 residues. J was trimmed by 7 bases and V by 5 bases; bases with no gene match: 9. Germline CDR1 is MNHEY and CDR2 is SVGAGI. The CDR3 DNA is TGTGCCAGCAGTAACCCAGGGGGCGAGGGTGAAAAACTGTTTTTT. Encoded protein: CASSNPGGEGEKLFF.

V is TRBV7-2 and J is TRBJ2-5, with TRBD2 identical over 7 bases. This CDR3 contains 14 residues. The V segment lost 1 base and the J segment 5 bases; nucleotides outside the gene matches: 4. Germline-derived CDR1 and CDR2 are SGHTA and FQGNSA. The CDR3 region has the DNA TGTGCCAGCAGCTTAGGACTAGCTACCGAGACCCAGTACTTC. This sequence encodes CASSLGLATETQYF.

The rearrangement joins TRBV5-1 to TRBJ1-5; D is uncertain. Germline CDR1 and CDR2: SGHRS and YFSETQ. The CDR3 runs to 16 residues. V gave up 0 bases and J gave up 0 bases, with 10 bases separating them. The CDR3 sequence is CASSLVGSYSNQPQHF. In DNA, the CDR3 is TGCGCCAGCAGCTTGGTCGGCAGCTATAGCAATCAGCCCCAGCATTTT.

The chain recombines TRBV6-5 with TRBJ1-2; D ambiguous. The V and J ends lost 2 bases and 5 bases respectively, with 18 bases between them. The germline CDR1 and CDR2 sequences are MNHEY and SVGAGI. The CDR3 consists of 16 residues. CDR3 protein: CASSYPPGSGVYGYTF. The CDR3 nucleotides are TGTGCCAGCAGTTACCCCCCTGGGTCCGGGGTATATGGCTACACCTTC.

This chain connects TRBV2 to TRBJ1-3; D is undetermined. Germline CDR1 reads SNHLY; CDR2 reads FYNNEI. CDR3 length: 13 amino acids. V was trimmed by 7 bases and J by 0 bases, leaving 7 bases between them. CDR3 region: CASIRSSGNTIYF. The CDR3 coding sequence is TGTGCCAGCATCCGGAGCTCTGGAAACACCATATATTTT.

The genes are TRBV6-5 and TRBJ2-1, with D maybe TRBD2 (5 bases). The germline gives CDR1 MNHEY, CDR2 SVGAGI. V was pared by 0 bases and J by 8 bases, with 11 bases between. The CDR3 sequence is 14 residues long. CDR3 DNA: TGTGCCAGCAGTTACTCAACTAGTTGGCATGAGCAGTTCTTC. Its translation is CASSYSTSWHEQFF.

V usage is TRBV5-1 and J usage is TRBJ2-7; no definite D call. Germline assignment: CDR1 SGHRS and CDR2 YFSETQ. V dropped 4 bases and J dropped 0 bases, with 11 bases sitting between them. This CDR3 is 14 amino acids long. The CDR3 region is CASSLLPGSYEQYF. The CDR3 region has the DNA TGCGCCAGCAGCCTCCTCCCGGGCTCCTACGAGCAGTACTTC.

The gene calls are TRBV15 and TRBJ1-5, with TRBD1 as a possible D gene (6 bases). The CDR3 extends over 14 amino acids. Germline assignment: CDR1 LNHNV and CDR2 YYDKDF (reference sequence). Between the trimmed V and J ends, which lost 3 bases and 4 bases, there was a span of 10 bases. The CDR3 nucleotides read TGTGCCACCAGCAGGGGGGGGCAGAATCAGCCCCAGCATTTT. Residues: CATSRGGQNQPQHF.

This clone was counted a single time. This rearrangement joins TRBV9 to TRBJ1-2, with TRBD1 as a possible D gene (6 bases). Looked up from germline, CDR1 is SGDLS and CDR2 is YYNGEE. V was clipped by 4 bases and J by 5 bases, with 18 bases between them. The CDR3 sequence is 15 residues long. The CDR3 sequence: CASSPGDGLPYGYTF. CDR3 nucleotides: TGTGCCAGCAGCCCAGGGGACGGCCTGCCGTATGGCTACACCTTC.

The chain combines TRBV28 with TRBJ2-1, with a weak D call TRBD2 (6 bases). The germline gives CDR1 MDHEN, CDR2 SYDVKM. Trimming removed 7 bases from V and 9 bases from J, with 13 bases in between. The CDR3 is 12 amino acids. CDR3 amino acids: CASKEGKGEQFF. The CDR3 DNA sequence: TGTGCCAGCAAGGAGGGTAAGGGTGAGCAGTTCTTC.

The CDR3 loop is CASRPFPLGHRVVVAFF. The CDR3 DNA reads TGTGCCAGCAGACCCTTCCCTTTGGGACATCGGGTCGTTGTAGCTTTCTTT. The J gene is TRBJ1-1, the V gene TRBV11-2, with D maybe TRBD1 (6 bases). V dropped 6 bases and J dropped 10 bases, with 30 bases sitting between them. Per the germline V gene, CDR1 is SGHAT and CDR2 is FQNNGV. CDR3 length: 17 amino acids. Supplemented by reference TRBV11-2 and TRBJ1-1, the full variable domain reads EAGVAQSPRYKIIEKRQSVAFWCNPISGHATLYWYQQILGQGPKLLIQFQNNGVVDDSQLPKDRFSAERLKGVDSTLKIQPAKLEDSAVYLCASRPFPLGHRVVVAFFGQGTRLTVV.

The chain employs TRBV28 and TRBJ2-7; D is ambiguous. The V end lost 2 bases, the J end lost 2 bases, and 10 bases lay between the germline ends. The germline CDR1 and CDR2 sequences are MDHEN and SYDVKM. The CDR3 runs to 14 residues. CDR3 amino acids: CASSLPQLTYEQYF. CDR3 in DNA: TGTGCCAGCAGTTTACCCCAGCTGACCTACGAGCAGTACTTC.

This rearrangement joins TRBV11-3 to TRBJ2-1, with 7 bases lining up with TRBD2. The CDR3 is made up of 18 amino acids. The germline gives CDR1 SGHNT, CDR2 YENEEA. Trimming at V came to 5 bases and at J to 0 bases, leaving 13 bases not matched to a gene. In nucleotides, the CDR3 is TGTGCCAGCAGCCAAAGTACGGCGGGGGTTTACTCCTACAATGAGCAGTTCTTC. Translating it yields CASSQSTAGVYSYNEQFF.

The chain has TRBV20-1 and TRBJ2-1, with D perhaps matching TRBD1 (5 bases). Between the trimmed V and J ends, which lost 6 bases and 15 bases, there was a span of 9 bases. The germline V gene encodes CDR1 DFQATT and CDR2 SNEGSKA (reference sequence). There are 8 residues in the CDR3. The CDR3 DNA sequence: TGCAGTGCAGGGCAGGGGTTCTTC. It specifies CSAGQGFF.

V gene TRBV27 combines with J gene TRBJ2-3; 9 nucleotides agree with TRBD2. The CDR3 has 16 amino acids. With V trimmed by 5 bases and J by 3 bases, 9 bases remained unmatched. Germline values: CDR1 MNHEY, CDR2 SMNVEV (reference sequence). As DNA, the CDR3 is TGTGCCAGCAGTAACCTAGCGGGACCCTTTACAGATACGCAGTATTTT. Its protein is CASSNLAGPFTDTQYF.

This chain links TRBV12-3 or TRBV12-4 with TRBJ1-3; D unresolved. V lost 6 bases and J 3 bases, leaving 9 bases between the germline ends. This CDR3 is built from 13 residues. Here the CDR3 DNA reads TGTGCCAGCAGCGTGATATTTGGAAACACCATATATTTT. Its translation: CASSVIFGNTIYF.